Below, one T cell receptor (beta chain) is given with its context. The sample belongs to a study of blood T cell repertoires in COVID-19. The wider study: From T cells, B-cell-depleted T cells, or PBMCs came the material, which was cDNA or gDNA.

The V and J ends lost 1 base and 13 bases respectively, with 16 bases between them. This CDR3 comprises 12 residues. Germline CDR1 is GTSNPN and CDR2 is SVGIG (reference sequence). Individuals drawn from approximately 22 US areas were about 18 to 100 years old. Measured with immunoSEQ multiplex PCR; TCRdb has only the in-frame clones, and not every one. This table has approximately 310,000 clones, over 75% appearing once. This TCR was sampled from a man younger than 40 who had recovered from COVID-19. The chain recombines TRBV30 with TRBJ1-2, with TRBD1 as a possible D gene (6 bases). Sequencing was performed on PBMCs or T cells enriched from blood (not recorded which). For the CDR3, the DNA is TGTGCCTGGAGTGCGCGGGGGCAGGAGGGCACCTTC. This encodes CAWSARGQEGTF. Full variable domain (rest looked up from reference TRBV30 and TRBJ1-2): SQTIHQWPATLVQPVGSPLSLECTVEGTSNPNLYWYRQAAGRGLQLLFYSVGIGQISSEVPQNLSASRPQDRQFILSSKKLLLSDSGFYLCAWSARGQEGTFGSGTRLTVV.